Presented here are 14 T cell receptor beta chains from one specimen sequenced in a study of T-cell memory formation after mild COVID-19. TCRdb ran MiXCR on the 5' RACE reads and lists one entry per CDR3 protein. The sample contains around 530,000 distinct CDR3 sequences, about 20% of which appear only once. What was sequenced was PBMCs or a T cell subset sorted from them (not recorded which). These receptors came from an adult woman who had mild COVID-19 (a few samples of this study predate the infection). Cell type and time point are not known.

This clonotype was seen only a few times. This chain connects TRBV21-1 to TRBJ1-2; TRBD1 was called by the table and not checked on the DNA. TRBV21-1 is described as a pseudogene. This CDR3 comprises 15 residues. The CDR3, as DNA: TGTGCCAGCAGCAAAGTTCTGTTAGGGGGCTATGGCTACACCTTC. It is translated as CASSKVLLGGYGYTF.

This clonotype was detected only a few times. This chain joins TRBV29-1 and TRBJ2-2; a weak D match, TRBD1 (6 bases). CDR3 length: 15 amino acids. V was cut by 2 bases and J by 4 bases, with 14 bases left in between. Germline assignment: CDR1 SQVTM and CDR2 ANQGSEA. The CDR3 nucleotides are TGCAGCGTTGAACTACCGGGACACCCCACCGGGGAGCTGTTTTTT. Amino acids: CSVELPGHPTGELFF.

The gene calls are TRBV7-6 and TRBJ2-1; D possibly corresponds to TRBD1 (5 bases). Trimming pared 11 bases from V and 2 bases from J, leaving 10 bases between. The CDR3 contains 12 residues. Germline V gene data show CDR1 as SGHVS and CDR2 as FNYEAQ. This CDR3 is CAVDRTYNEQFF. In DNA form, the CDR3 reads TGTGCCGTTGACAGAACCTACAATGAGCAGTTCTTC.

This clonotype was recorded a few times. J is TRBJ2-1 and V is TRBV12-3 or TRBV12-4; either TRBD1 or TRBD2 may supply D (6 bases each). Between the trimmed V and J ends, which lost 6 bases and 0 bases, there was a span of 15 bases. The CDR3 is 16 amino acids. The chain's CDR3 is CASSRGHTSSYNEQFF. CDR3 nucleotide sequence: TGTGCCAGCAGCCGGGGGCATACGAGCTCCTACAATGAGCAGTTCTTC.

The chain joins TRBV24-1 to TRBJ2-2, with 13 nucleotides matching TRBD2. The CDR3 runs 19 residues. Trimming cost V 4 bases and J 6 bases; bases outside gene matches: 13. The germline CDR1 and CDR2 sequences are KGHDR and SFDVKD. The DNA for the CDR3 is TGTGCCACCAGTGAGCCGACGGGACTAGCGGGAAGGATACCCGGGGAGCTGTTTTTT. Its translation is CATSEPTGLAGRIPGELFF.

This clonotype was found a few times. The V call is TRBV5-6, the J call TRBJ2-1; D gene unclear. V was shortened by 4 bases and J by 8 bases, with 10 bases between the two germline ends. The germline V gene encodes CDR1 SGHDT and CDR2 YYEEEE. The CDR3 sequence is 12 residues long. CDR3 sequence (DNA): TGTGCCAGCAGCATGGCATTGGATGAGCAGTTCTTC. The encoded protein is CASSMALDEQFF.

This clonotype has a handful of counts. CDR3 residues: CASSLAQASRYNEQFF. CDR3 coding DNA: TGTGCCAGCAGCTTAGCGCAGGCTAGCAGGTACAATGAGCAGTTCTTC. The chain uses TRBV7-2 and TRBJ2-1; D might be TRBD2 (5 bases). CDR3 length equals 16 residues. V lost 0 bases and J 4 bases, leaving 13 bases between the germline ends. The V gene's germline CDR1 is SGHTA and CDR2 FQGNSA. Full variable domain (missing parts from reference TRBV7-2 and TRBJ2-1): GAGVSQSPSNKVTEKGKDVELRCDPISGHTALYWYRQSLGQGLEFLIYFQGNSAPDKSGLPSDRFSAERTGGSVSTLTIQRTQQEDSAVYLCASSLAQASRYNEQFFGPGTRLTVL.

The rearrangement joins TRBV19 to TRBJ1-2; TRBD1 is a possible D gene (5 bases). There are 11 residues in the CDR3. The germline V gene has CDR1 LNHDA and CDR2 SQIVND (reference sequence). V was trimmed by 8 bases and J by 6 bases, leaving 10 bases between them. CDR3 DNA: TGTGCCAGTCAGGGTGACCATGGCTACACCTTC. Translating gives CASQGDHGYTF.

The chain uses TRBV19 and TRBJ2-2; no clear D gene. This CDR3 region has 14 residues. From germline, CDR1 is LNHDA and CDR2 SQIVND (reference sequence). V was trimmed by 0 bases and J by 3 bases, leaving 5 bases between them. The CDR3 coding sequence is TGTGCCAGTAGTATAGATGATGACACCGGGGAGCTGTTTTTT. Amino acid sequence: CASSIDDDTGELFF.

This clonotype has a handful of counts. This chain links TRBV28 with TRBJ2-7; TRBD2 agrees at 9 bases. The germline CDR1 and CDR2 sequences are MDHEN and SYDVKM. After removal of 2 bases from V and 0 bases from J, the junction contained 14 bases not matched to a gene. The CDR3 contains 19 residues. The DNA of the CDR3 is TGTGCCAGCAGTTTAGAACGACTAGCGGTTCTTACGAGCTCCTACGAGCAGTACTTC. The encoded protein is CASSLERLAVLTSSYEQYF.

This clonotype was counted only a few times. This chain joins TRBV5-1 and TRBJ1-2, with 8 positions matching TRBD1. This CDR3 spans 16 amino acids. Germline CDR1 reads SGHRS; CDR2 reads YFSETQ. With 0 bases clipped from V and 5 bases from J, the junction kept 9 bases outside the gene matches. CDR3 in DNA: TGCGCCAGCAGCTTGGCCTCAGGGGGCGATCGGTATGGCTACACCTTC. Translating gives CASSLASGGDRYGYTF. Supplemented by reference TRBV5-1 and TRBJ1-2, the full variable domain reads KAGVTQTPRYLIKTRGQQVTLSCSPISGHRSVSWYQQTPGQGLQFLFEYFSETQRNKGNFPGRFSGRQFSNSRSEMNVSTLELGDSALYLCASSLASGGDRYGYTFGSGTRLTVV.

The V call is TRBV9, the J call TRBJ1-5; D is undetermined. V was shortened by 0 bases and J by 2 bases, with 6 bases between the two germline ends. Germline loops: CDR1 SGDLS, CDR2 YYNGEE. This CDR3 contains 14 residues. CDR3 bases: TGTGCCAGCAGCGTAGGAAATGGCAATCAGCCCCAGCATTTT. Residues: CASSVGNGNQPQHF.

This clonotype appeared many times. V is TRBV27 and J is TRBJ1-2; a weak D match, TRBD1 (6 bases). Germline assignment: CDR1 MNHEY and CDR2 SMNVEV (reference sequence). The CDR3 has 12 residues. The V and J ends lost 6 bases and 5 bases respectively, with 10 bases between them. The CDR3 DNA is TGTGCCAGCAGCTCAGGGGTTTATGGCTACACCTTC. This gives the protein CASSSGVYGYTF.

This clonotype was recorded at least ten times. The gene calls are TRBV7-2 and TRBJ1-5; TRBD1 aligns across 7 bases. The CDR3 is made up of 14 amino acids. The V segment lost 4 bases and the J segment 5 bases; nucleotides outside the gene matches: 5. Germline assignment: CDR1 SGHTA and CDR2 FQGNSA. CDR3 loop: CASSSRQGDQPQHF. The CDR3, as DNA: TGTGCCAGCAGCTCCCGACAGGGCGATCAGCCCCAGCATTTT.